The entry below gives a single T cell receptor beta chain sequence along with its context. Its antigen is still unknown. Alongside a J-beta primer mix, a sample-barcoded 5' primer served in a second PCR lasting about 6 to 11 cycles. One entry per CDR3 protein results from TCRdb running MiXCR on the 5' RACE reads. This sample yields hundreds of thousands of distinct CDR3 sequences, of which roughly 58% are seen a single time; over 35% belongs to the top ten. These data come from a study of blood T cells in healthy people across ages. Overall study results and limits: The long-lived group displayed more naive CD4+ cells, plus higher diversity, than the aged donors did.

Sequencing was carried out using blood. The sequence was collected from a man aged 60 to 69 in good health.

The CDR3 nucleotides are TGTGCCACCAGCAGGCGGGGGGGCGAAGATGAGCAGTTCTTC. It specifies CATSRRGGEDEQFF. V usage is TRBV15 and J usage is TRBJ2-1; 9 bases align to TRBD2. Germline CDR1 and CDR2: LNHNV and YYDKDF (reference sequence). The CDR3 length is 14 residues. Unmatched junction bases numbered 5, after V lost 3 bases and J lost 8 bases.